The 14 T cell receptor beta chains below all came from one sample that was sequenced in a study of long-term antiretroviral therapy in people with HIV. With survey level as its setting, the immunoSEQ assay was v3.0. Measured with immunoSEQ multiplex PCR; TCRdb has only the in-frame clones, and not every one. The sample has around 40,000 clones, 85% to 95% seen once. The specimen comprised unsorted PBMCs, sampled 4.1 years after starting antiretroviral therapy. The receptors here all came from a woman between 50 and 59 years old with HIV.

The chain has TRBV6-5 and TRBJ2-3, with D possibly being TRBD1 or TRBD2 (6 bases each). Germline-derived CDR1 and CDR2 are MNHEY and SVGAGI. The V end was cut by 6 bases, the J end by 10 bases, with 17 bases between. The CDR3 consists of 13 residues. The CDR3 DNA is TGTGCCAGCAGAGCTCCTTCGAGGGGGGCGCAGTATTTT. Its protein is CASRAPSRGAQYF.

This clone was found once. The chain is built from TRBV28 and TRBJ2-7; the D call may be TRBD1 or TRBD2 (5 bases each). Trimming removed 5 bases from V and 4 bases from J, with 15 bases in between. The CDR3 covers 14 residues. Per germline, CDR1 MDHEN and CDR2 SYDVKM. The CDR3 DNA is TGTGCCAGCAGTCAACCGGGACCCCCGTACGAGCAGTACTTC. This gives the protein CASSQPGPPYEQYF.

The table lists this clone with a count of one. The genes are TRBV27 and TRBJ1-1, with D unresolved. The CDR3 spans 11 residues. Per germline, CDR1 MNHEY and CDR2 SMNVEV (reference sequence). Trimming took 4 bases from V and 1 from J, leaving 1 base between them. The CDR3 loop reads CASSSNTEAFF. CDR3 sequence (DNA): TGTGCCAGCAGTTCGAACACTGAAGCTTTCTTT.

V is TRBV14 and J is TRBJ2-7; 8 positions agree with TRBD1. V shed 5 bases, J shed 5 bases, and the junction held 11 bases outside the gene matches. Germline CDR1 reads SGHDN; CDR2 reads FVKESK. The CDR3 runs to 15 residues. The CDR3 sequence is CASSSLRDRYDEQYF. CDR3 coding DNA: TGTGCCAGCAGCTCACTCCGGGACAGGTACGACGAGCAGTACTTC.

The CDR3 nucleotides are TGTGCCAGCAGCTCGAGGGGCGATGAGCAGTTCTTC. Residues: CASSSRGDEQFF. This chain connects TRBV7-9 to TRBJ2-1, with D perhaps TRBD1 or TRBD2 (5 bases each). Between the trimmed V and J ends, which lost 4 bases and 8 bases, there was a span of 9 bases. This CDR3 has 12 amino acids. Germline CDR1 SEHNR, CDR2 FQNEAQ (reference sequence). The variable domain in full, with the rest retrieved from reference TRBV7-9 and TRBJ2-1, is DTGVSQNPRHKITKRGQNVTFRCDPISEHNRLYWYRQTLGQGPEFLTYFQNEAQLEKSRLLSDRFSAERPKGSFSTLEIQRTEQGDSAMYLCASSSRGDEQFFGPGTRLTVL.

The chain carries TRBV6-5 and TRBJ2-6; D unresolved. Deletions cut 6 bases from V and 1 base from J, with 10 bases between. This CDR3 has 15 residues. From germline, CDR1 is MNHEY and CDR2 SVGAGI. CDR3 loop: CASRRSGSGANVLTF. The CDR3 DNA reads as TGTGCCAGCAGAAGGAGTGGGTCTGGGGCCAACGTCCTGACTTTC.

V is TRBV9 and J is TRBJ2-5; D unclear. V shed 4 bases and J shed 3 bases, with 10 bases lying between them. CDR1 and CDR2 from the germline V gene are SGDLS and YYNGEE. There are 13 residues in the CDR3. The CDR3 region has the DNA TGTGCCAGCAGCCTAGGGCCGAAAGAGACCCAGTACTTC. Amino acids: CASSLGPKETQYF.

V gene TRBV28 combines with J gene TRBJ2-6, with 8 bases that match TRBD1. V trimming: 5 bases; J trimming: 3 bases; junction bases outside the gene matches: 9. Germline assignment: CDR1 MDHEN and CDR2 SYDVKM. CDR3 length: 17 residues. This CDR3 is CASSPPQGAGGANVLTF. CDR3 sequence (DNA): TGTGCCAGCAGTCCTCCGCAGGGGGCGGGTGGGGCCAACGTCCTGACTTTC.

The V gene is TRBV6-5, the J gene TRBJ2-7; D gene unclear. Germline loops: CDR1 MNHEY, CDR2 SVGAGI. CDR3 length: 13 amino acids. The V gene lost 2 bases and the J gene lost 2 bases, with 7 bases spanning the gap. CDR3 nucleotide sequence: TGTGCCAGCAGTTACCAGTCGACCTACGAGCAGTACTTC. Protein sequence: CASSYQSTYEQYF.

The table lists this clone with a few counts. The chain recombines TRBV7-2 with TRBJ1-5, with D perhaps matching TRBD1 (5 bases). Between the trimmed V and J ends, which lost 5 bases and 4 bases, there was a span of 15 bases. The CDR3 totals 15 residues. The germline V gene has CDR1 SGHTA and CDR2 FQGNSA. DNA for the CDR3: TGTGCCAGCAGCCCCCAGGGAGGGGTTAATCAGCCCCAGCATTTT. Protein sequence: CASSPQGGVNQPQHF.

The V call is TRBV7-2, the J call TRBJ2-2; maybe TRBD2 (5 bases). The CDR3 covers 16 residues. V gave up 0 bases and J gave up 2 bases, with 10 bases separating them. In germline, CDR1 is SGHTA, CDR2 FQGNSA. As DNA, the CDR3 is TGTGCCAGCAGCTTAGCCTCTAGCAGAAACACCGGGGAGCTGTTTTTT. Protein sequence: CASSLASSRNTGELFF.

The gene calls are TRBV11-3 and TRBJ2-2; the match to TRBD1 covers 7 bases. The V and J ends lost 5 bases and 0 bases, in that order; junction bases with no gene match: 6. This CDR3 has 16 amino acids. Germline V gene sequence: CDR1 SGHNT, CDR2 YENEEA. The CDR3 region has the DNA TGTGCCAGCAGCAACCGGGACAGATCGAACACCGGGGAGCTGTTTTTT. Protein sequence: CASSNRDRSNTGELFF.

The chain is built from TRBV18 and TRBJ2-1, with D maybe TRBD1 (6 bases). V gave up 2 bases and J gave up 3 bases, with 11 bases separating them. The CDR3 runs to 15 residues. Looked up from germline, CDR1 is KGHSH and CDR2 is LQKENI. CDR3 residues: CASSPTRGGYNEQFF. In nucleotides, the CDR3 is TGTGCCAGCTCACCAACCAGAGGGGGCTACAATGAGCAGTTCTTC. The full variable domain, its missing parts supplied by reference TRBV18 and TRBJ2-1, is NAGVMQNPRHLVRRRGQEARLRCSPMKGHSHVYWYRQLPEEGLKFMVYLQKENIIDESGMPKERFSAEFPKEGPSILRIQQVVRGDSAAYFCASSPTRGGYNEQFFGPGTRLTVL.

The rearrangement joins TRBV6-6 to TRBJ1-1, with no clear D. The germline V and J ends were trimmed by 8 bases and 2 bases, with 12 bases remaining between them. Per germline, CDR1 MNHNY and CDR2 SVGAGI (reference sequence). The CDR3 consists of 13 residues. CDR3 amino acids: CASSSRRNTEAFF. The CDR3 DNA reads TGTGCCAGCTCTAGCAGGAGAAACACTGAAGCTTTCTTT.